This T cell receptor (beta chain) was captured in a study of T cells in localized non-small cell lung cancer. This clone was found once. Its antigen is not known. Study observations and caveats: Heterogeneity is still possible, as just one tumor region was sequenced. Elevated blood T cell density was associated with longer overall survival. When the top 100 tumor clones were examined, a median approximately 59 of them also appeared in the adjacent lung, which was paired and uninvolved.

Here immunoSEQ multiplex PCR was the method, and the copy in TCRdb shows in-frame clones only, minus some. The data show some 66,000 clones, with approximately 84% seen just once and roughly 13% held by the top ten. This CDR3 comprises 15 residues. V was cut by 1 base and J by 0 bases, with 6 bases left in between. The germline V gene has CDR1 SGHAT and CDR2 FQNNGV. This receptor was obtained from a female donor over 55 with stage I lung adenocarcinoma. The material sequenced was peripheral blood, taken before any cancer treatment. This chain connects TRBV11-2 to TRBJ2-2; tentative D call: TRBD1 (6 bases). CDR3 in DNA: TGTGCCAGCAGCTTAGGACAGGCGAACACCGGGGAGCTGTTTTTT. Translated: CASSLGQANTGELFF.